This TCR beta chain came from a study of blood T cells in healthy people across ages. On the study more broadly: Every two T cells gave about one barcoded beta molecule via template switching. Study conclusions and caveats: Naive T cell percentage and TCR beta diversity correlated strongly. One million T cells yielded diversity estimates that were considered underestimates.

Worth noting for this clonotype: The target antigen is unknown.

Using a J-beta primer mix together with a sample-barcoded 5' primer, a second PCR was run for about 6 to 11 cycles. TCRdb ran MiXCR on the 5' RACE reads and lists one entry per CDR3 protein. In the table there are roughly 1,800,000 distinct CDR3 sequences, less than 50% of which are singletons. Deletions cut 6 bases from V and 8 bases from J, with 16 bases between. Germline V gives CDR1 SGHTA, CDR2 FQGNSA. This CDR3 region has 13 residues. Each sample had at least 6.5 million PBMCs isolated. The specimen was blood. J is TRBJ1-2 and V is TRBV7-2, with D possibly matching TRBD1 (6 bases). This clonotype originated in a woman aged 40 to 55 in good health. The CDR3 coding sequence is TGTGCCAGCAGTGCCCCTTCCGGGGGCGGCTACACCTTC. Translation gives CASSAPSGGGYTF.